This is a list of T cell receptor beta chains from one sample in a study of blood T cell repertoires in COVID-19. Only in-frame clones appear in the TCRdb table, and some are missing; sequencing was by immunoSEQ multiplex PCR. The table lists over 60,000 clones, about 88% of them singletons. Sample: peripheral blood. The receptors were sampled from a man between 70 and 80 years old with acute or convalescent COVID-19. The CDR3 runs from the conserved cysteine through the conserved F or W. D genes are given only for firm matches. Only some rows state a clone size, as once, few, many or a class for expanded clones.

14 TRBD1 TRBJ1-2 NA TRBV30 CAWSPKGTGHGYTF TGTGCCTGGAGTCCAAAGGGGACAGGGCACGGCTACACCTTC
16 TRBD2 TRBJ2-3 NA TRBV10-3 CAIKHGTSGPSDTQYF TGTGCCATCAAACACGGGACTAGCGGACCCTCAGATACGCAGTATTTT
16 TRBD1 TRBJ2-5 NA TRBV5-1 CASSLEGRGLQETQYF TGCGCCAGCAGCTTGGAGGGCAGGGGGCTTCAAGAGACCCAGTACTTC
14 TRBD1 TRBJ1-2 NA TRBV28 CASSPGQRSYGYTF TGTGCCAGCAGCCCGGGACAGAGGAGTTATGGCTACACCTTC
17 NA TRBJ1-5 NA TRBV10-3 CAISESGREGLNQPQHF TGTGCCATCAGTGAGTCGGGCAGGGAGGGCCTTAATCAGCCCCAGCATTTT
15 NA TRBJ1-6 few TRBV2 CASSDSLILASPLHF TGTGCCAGCAGTGACAGCCTAATTTTAGCGTCACCCCTCCACTTT
15 NA TRBJ2-1 few TRBV5-1 CASSPGGGWYNEQFF TGCGCCAGCAGCCCGGGGGGCGGGTGGTACAATGAGCAGTTCTTC
14 TRBD1 TRBJ1-5 NA TRBV5-8 CASSEQGRRQPQHF TGTGCCAGCAGCGAACAGGGGAGGAGGCAGCCCCAGCATTTT
14 NA TRBJ2-5 NA TRBV7-9 CASSLMQGVETQYF TGTGCCAGCAGCTTAATGCAGGGTGTAGAGACCCAGTACTTC
14 TRBD1 TRBJ2-5 NA TRBV10-3 CAIRLGQGPGTQYF TGTGCCATCCGATTGGGACAGGGCCCCGGGACCCAGTACTTC
16 TRBD2 TRBJ2-7 NA TRBV3-1/TRBV3-2 CASSQVLAGGPYEQYF TGTGCCAGCAGCCAAGTTCTAGCGGGAGGGCCCTACGAGCAGTACTTC
15 NA TRBJ2-7 few TRBV4-1 CASSQHQASSYEQYF TGCGCCAGCAGCCAACATCAGGCAAGCTCCTACGAGCAGTACTTC
14 TRBD1 TRBJ1-1 NA TRBV27 CASSAGTGAAEAFF TGTGCCAGCAGTGCCGGGACAGGGGCGGCTGAAGCTTTCTTT
14 TRBD1 TRBJ1-2 NA TRBV5-5 CASRFTGDHYGYTF TGTGCCAGCAGGTTTACAGGGGATCACTATGGCTACACCTTC
12 NA TRBJ1-1 NA TRBV3-1/TRBV3-2 CASTRQNTEAFF TGTGCCAGCACTCGACAAAACACTGAAGCTTTCTTT
19 TRBD2 TRBJ2-1 NA TRBV24-1 CATSEGTGVPGLAGNEQFF TGTGCCACCAGTGAGGGGACAGGGGTCCCGGGACTAGCGGGGAATGAGCAGTTCTTC
15 NA TRBJ2-7 NA TRBV5-6 CASSRTTPRRDEQYF TGTGCCAGCAGCCGTACTACCCCTAGACGGGACGAGCAGTACTTC
14 NA TRBJ1-1 few TRBV6-1 CASSEAAGNTEAFF TGTGCCAGCAGTGAAGCTGCCGGGAACACTGAAGCTTTCTTT
13 TRBD1 TRBJ2-7 NA TRBV5-4 CASSPDRGYEQYF TGTGCCAGCAGCCCGGACAGGGGCTACGAGCAGTACTTC
18 TRBD2 TRBJ2-5 NA TRBV19 CASSRRAGLAGGQETQYF TGTGCCAGTAGCAGAAGGGCGGGACTAGCGGGGGGTCAAGAGACCCAGTACTTC
15 TRBD2 TRBJ2-1 NA TRBV15 CATRTPGLAGNEQFF TGTGCCACCAGAACCCCGGGACTAGCCGGCAATGAGCAGTTCTTC
12 TRBD1 TRBJ1-2 NA TRBV7-9 CASSLDRGKYTF TGTGCCAGCAGCTTGGACAGGGGGAAATACACCTTC
13 NA TRBJ2-7 NA TRBV6-5 CASKDPASREQYF TGTGCCAGCAAAGACCCGGCATCTAGGGAGCAGTACTTC
15 NA TRBJ1-5 NA TRBV25-1 CASSEEAYSNQPQHF TGTGCCAGCAGTGAAGAGGCATATAGCAATCAGCCCCAGCATTTT
14 NA TRBJ2-7 NA TRBV12-2 CASLRLAGDYEQYF TGTGCAAGTCTCCGACTAGCGGGGGACTACGAGCAGTACTTC
15 NA TRBJ1-6 few TRBV6-5 CASSSNYMVGSPLHF TGTGCCAGCAGTTCCAATTACATGGTCGGGTCACCCCTCCACTTT
14 TRBD1 TRBJ1-2 NA TRBV9 CASSARTGNYGYTF TGTGCCAGCAGCGCCCGGACAGGAAACTATGGCTACACCTTC
13 NA TRBJ1-1 NA TRBV11-2 CASSLVSGGEAFF TGTGCCAGCAGCTTAGTTTCGGGAGGTGAAGCTTTCTTT
13 NA TRBJ1-6 NA TRBV18 CASPTAYNSPLHF TGTGCCAGCCCGACAGCCTATAATTCACCCCTCCACTTT
13 NA TRBJ1-1 NA TRBV6-6 CATPATVNTEAFF TGTGCCACCCCAGCCACAGTGAACACTGAAGCTTTCTTT
16 NA TRBJ1-5 NA TRBV28 CASSLRGGLSNQPQHF TGTGCCAGCAGTTTAAGGGGGGGCCTGAGCAATCAGCCCCAGCATTTT
14 NA TRBJ2-7 NA TRBV19 CASIPGRGSYEQYF TGTGCCAGTATACCGGGCCGGGGGAGCTACGAGCAGTACTTC
15 NA TRBJ2-2 NA TRBV6-5 CASSYFGGEPGELFF TGTGCCAGCAGTTACTTTGGGGGCGAACCCGGGGAGCTGTTTTTT
14 NA TRBJ2-1 NA TRBV7-8 CASSYRTDRYEQFF TGTGCCAGCAGTTATAGAACAGATAGGTATGAGCAGTTCTTC
15 NA TRBJ1-3 NA TRBV3-1/TRBV3-2 CASSQSGHSGNTIYF TGTGCCAGCAGCCAATCGGGTCACTCTGGAAACACCATATATTTT
17 NA TRBJ1-3 NA TRBV9 CASSAVAREWAGNTIYF TGTGCCAGCAGCGCGGTGGCGAGGGAGTGGGCTGGAAACACCATATATTTT
17 TRBD1 TRBJ1-5 NA TRBV2 CASSGRQGPAGNQPQHF TGTGCCAGCAGTGGTCGACAGGGGCCGGCTGGAAATCAGCCCCAGCATTTT
19 TRBD1 TRBJ1-2 NA TRBV7-8 CASSLEGGPTGGINYGYTF TGTGCCAGCAGCTTAGAAGGCGGACCGACAGGGGGCATTAACTATGGCTACACCTTC
12 NA TRBJ1-5 few TRBV12-3/TRBV12-4 CASSLGGLTQHF TGTGCCAGCAGTTTGGGAGGGCTCACCCAGCATTTT
13 TRBD1 TRBJ2-5 NA TRBV2 CASTLGQGETQYF TGTGCCAGCACCCTGGGACAGGGAGAGACCCAGTACTTC
15 NA TRBJ2-1 NA TRBV3-1/TRBV3-2 CASSQRGTSYNEQFF TGTGCCAGCAGCCAAAGGGGAACTTCGTACAATGAGCAGTTCTTC
16 TRBD1 TRBJ1-1 NA TRBV28 CASTLQGRRSNTEAFF TGTGCCAGCACCTTACAGGGGCGCCGTTCGAACACTGAAGCTTTCTTT
15 TRBD1 TRBJ2-1 NA TRBV5-1 CASSQDRGSYNEQFF TGCGCCAGCAGCCAGGACAGGGGATCCTACAATGAGCAGTTCTTC
13 NA TRBJ1-4 NA TRBV5-6 CASSEYRVEKLFF TGTGCCAGCAGCGAATACAGGGTTGAAAAACTGTTTTTT